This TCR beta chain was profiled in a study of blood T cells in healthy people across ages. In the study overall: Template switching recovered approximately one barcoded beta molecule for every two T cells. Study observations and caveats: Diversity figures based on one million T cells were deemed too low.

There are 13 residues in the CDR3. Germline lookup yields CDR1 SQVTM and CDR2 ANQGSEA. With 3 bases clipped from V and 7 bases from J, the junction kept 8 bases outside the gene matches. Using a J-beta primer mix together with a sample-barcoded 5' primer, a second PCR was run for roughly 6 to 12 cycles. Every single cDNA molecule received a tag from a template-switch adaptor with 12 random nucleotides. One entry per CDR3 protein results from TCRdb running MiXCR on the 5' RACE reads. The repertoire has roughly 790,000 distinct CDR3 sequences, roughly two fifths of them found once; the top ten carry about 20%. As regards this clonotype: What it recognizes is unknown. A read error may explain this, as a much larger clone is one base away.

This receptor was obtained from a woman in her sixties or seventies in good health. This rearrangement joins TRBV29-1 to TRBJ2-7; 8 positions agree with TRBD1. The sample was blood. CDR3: CSVEDRETSEQYF. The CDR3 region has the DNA TGCAGCGTTGAGGACAGGGAGACTAGTGAGCAGTACTTC.